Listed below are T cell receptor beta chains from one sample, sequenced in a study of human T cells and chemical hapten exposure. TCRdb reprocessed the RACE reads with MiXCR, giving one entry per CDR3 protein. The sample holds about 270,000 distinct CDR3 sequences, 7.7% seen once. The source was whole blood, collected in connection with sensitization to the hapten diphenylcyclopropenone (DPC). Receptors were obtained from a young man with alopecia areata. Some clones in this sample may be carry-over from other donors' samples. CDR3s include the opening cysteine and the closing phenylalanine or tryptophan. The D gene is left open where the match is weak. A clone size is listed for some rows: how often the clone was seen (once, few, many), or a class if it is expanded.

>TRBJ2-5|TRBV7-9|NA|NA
TGTGCCAGCAGCTTTAGGGGCGTGGAGACCCAGTACTTC
CASSFRGVETQYF
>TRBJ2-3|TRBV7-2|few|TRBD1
TGTGCCAGCAGCTTAGCGATTCAGGGGGCTAGCACAGATACGCAGTATTTT
CASSLAIQGASTDTQYF
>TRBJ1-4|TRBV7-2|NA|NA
TGTGCCAGCAGCTTATCCCCCCCTACGCGCGATGAAAAACTGTTTTTT
CASSLSPPTRDEKLFF
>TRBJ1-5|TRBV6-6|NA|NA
TGTGCCAGCAGTCCTTCTACCCAGGCGATATCAGGCCCCCAGCATTTT
CASSPSTQAISGPQHF
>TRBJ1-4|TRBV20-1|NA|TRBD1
TGCAGTGCTCCCTTGACAGGGGGCAGAGAAAAACTGTTTTTT
CSAPLTGGREKLFF
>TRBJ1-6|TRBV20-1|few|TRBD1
TGCAGTGCCCGGACAGGGGGTTTTAATTCACCCCTCCACTTT
CSARTGGFNSPLHF
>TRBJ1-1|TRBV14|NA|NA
TGTGCCAGCAGCCAAGAGGGGGGAGCTTTCTTT
CASSQEGGAFF
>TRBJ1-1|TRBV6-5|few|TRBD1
TGTGCCAGCAGTTACTCGAATATGCCCGGACAGGAAGAAGCTTTCTTT
CASSYSNMPGQEEAFF
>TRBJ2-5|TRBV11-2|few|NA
TGTGCCAGCAGCTTAGATTACGTGGAGACCCAGTACTTC
CASSLDYVETQYF
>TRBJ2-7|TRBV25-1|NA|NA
TGTGCCAGCAGTGAATTACGGCAGGGGACCTACGAGCAGTACTTC
CASSELRQGTYEQYF
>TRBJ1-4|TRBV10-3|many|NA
TGTGCCATCAGTGATAAGAAAGGCGGGCAGAAACTGTTTTTT
CAISDKKGGQKLFF
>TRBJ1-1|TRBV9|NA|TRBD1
TGTGCCAGCAGCGTAGCCCCCCTCGACAGGGTGGGGAACACTGAAGCTTTCTTT
CASSVAPLDRVGNTEAFF
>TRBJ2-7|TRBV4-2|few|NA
TGTGCCAGCAGCCCCACGAAGGGGACTGTCTACGAGCAGTACTTC
CASSPTKGTVYEQYF
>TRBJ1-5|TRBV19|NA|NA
TGTGCCAGTAGTACCCGACAGGAGCCTAGCAATCAGCCCCAGCATTTT
CASSTRQEPSNQPQHF
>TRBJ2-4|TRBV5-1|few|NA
TGCGCCAGCAGCTTAGGGACCGGAGCCAAAAACATTCAGTACTTC
CASSLGTGAKNIQYF
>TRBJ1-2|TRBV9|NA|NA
TGTGCCAGCAGCGTCCTTCCTGAGGGGCAAAATGGCTACACCTTC
CASSVLPEGQNGYTF
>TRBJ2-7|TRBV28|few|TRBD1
TGTGCCAGCACCCCATTTACCCTCGGACAGGCGTACTACGAGCAGTACTTC
CASTPFTLGQAYYEQYF
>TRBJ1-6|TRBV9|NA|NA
TGTGCCAGCAGCGTTGGGACCTTCGTTGCGAATTCACCCCTCCACTTT
CASSVGTFVANSPLHF
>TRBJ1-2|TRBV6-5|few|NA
TGTGCCAGCAGCGATCGGGACACCCCTTACTATGGCTACACCTTC
CASSDRDTPYYGYTF
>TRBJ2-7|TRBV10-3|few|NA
TGTGCCATCAGTGACTCAGGGGCGAGCTACGAGCAGTACTTC
CAISDSGASYEQYF
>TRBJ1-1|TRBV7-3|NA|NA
TGTGCCAGCAGCTTACAGGATAACACTGAAGCTTTCTTT
CASSLQDNTEAFF
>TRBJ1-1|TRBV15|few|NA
TGTGCCACCAGCAGAGACCCAGAGAACACTGAAGCTTTCTTT
CATSRDPENTEAFF
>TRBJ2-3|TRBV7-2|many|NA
TGTGCCAGCAGCTTAAGGGGACAAACAACAGATACGCAGTATTTT
CASSLRGQTTDTQYF
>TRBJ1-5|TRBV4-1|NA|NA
TGCGCCAGCAGCCAAGAGGTGCGACAGCCCCAGCATTTT
CASSQEVRQPQHF
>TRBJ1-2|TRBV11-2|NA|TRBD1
TGTGCCAGCAGCCCCTCTCCCCGGGCCTTAAAGACACAGGGGCACTATGGCTACACCTTC
CASSPSPRALKTQGHYGYTF
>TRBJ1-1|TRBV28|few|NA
TGTGCCAGCAGGACTCGGGCACCTGGTGAAGCTTTCTTT
CASRTRAPGEAFF
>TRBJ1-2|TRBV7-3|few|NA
TGTGCCAGCAGCTTCGGAAAAGATGGCTACACCTTC
CASSFGKDGYTF
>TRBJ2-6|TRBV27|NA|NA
TGTGCCAGCAGTGTTCCAGGGGCTGGGGCCAACGTCCTGACTTTC
CASSVPGAGANVLTF
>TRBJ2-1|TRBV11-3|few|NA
TGTGCCAGCAGCCGGACCGACACCCTAAGATACAATGAGCAGTTCTTC
CASSRTDTLRYNEQFF
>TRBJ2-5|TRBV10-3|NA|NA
TGTGCCATCAGTGAGTCGATCCCCCAAGAGACCCAGTACTTC
CAISESIPQETQYF
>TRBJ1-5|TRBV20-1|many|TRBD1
TGCAGTGCTTCCGACAGGGGTTTGAATCAGCCCCAGCATTTT
CSASDRGLNQPQHF
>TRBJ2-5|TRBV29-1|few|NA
TGCAGCGTTGAACGGGGGACCCAGTACTTC
CSVERGTQYF
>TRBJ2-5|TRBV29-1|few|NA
TGCAGCGTTGTAGAAAAGGGAGCGTACCAAGAGACCCAGTACTTC
CSVVEKGAYQETQYF
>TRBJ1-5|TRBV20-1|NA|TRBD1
TGCAGTGCTAGAGATAAGGGACAGAGCAATCAGCCCCAGCATTTT
CSARDKGQSNQPQHF
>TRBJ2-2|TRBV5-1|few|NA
TGCGCCAGCAGCACCGGTACCGGGGAGCTGTTTTTT
CASSTGTGELFF